The entry below gives a single T cell receptor beta chain sequence along with its context. J lost 0 bases, V lost 3 bases, and 5 bases had no gene match. The germline V gene has CDR1 SNHLY and CDR2 FYNNEI. The CDR3 contains 15 residues. The source of the sample is a study of blood T cell repertoires in COVID-19. Study-level information: The United States, Italy and Spain were the sources of the acute and convalescent COVID-19 samples.

Original methodology: Estimation of nucleated cell counts relied on the amplification of reference gene primers. Assay: immunoSEQ multiplex PCR; the TCRdb copy retains only in-frame clones and omits some. The DNA gave D and trimming, while V, J and clone size come from that table. This sample carries about 220,000 clones, 84% of them seen once, and the ten largest clones take roughly 6.2%. The clonotype originates from a woman aged 40 to 50 who had recovered from COVID-19. Material: PBMCs or T cells enriched from blood (not recorded which). J is TRBJ2-7 and V is TRBV2; 7 bases align to TRBD2. DNA of the CDR3: TGTGCCAGCAGTGAGGGGCTAGCGGCCTCCTACGAGCAGTACTTC. It translates to CASSEGLAASYEQYF.